The clone carrying this T cell receptor beta chain has a handful of counts. This entry comes from a study of cytomegalovirus exposure and HLA in healthy donors. Study in general: Genotyping showed roughly 77% of over 350 donors falling in the Caucasian-associated ancestry cluster.

Germline-derived CDR1 and CDR2 are MNHEY and SVGAGI. V lost 5 bases and J lost 3, with 14 bases in between. The CDR3 totals 14 residues. Primers: 60 Vbeta forward and 13 Jbeta reverse. Here immunoSEQ multiplex PCR was the method, and the copy in TCRdb shows in-frame clones only, minus some. The table includes over 150,000 clones, under 90% detected once. The specimen sequenced was PBMCs. This receptor was taken from a man aged 30 to 39 in good health and CMV-seropositive. This rearrangement joins TRBV6-5 to TRBJ2-7, with D perhaps matching TRBD1 (6 bases). The DNA for the CDR3 is TGTGCCAGCAGTCAGACAGGAACCCTCTACGAGCAGTACTTC. It yields the protein CASSQTGTLYEQYF.